The 15 T cell receptor beta chains reported below all come from one sample, sequenced in a study of CD8 T cells in ankylosing spondylitis. General study findings and limits: Typical of ankylosing spondylitis blood, it appeared, was a TCR beta motif of under 10 highly homologous variants.

What these receptors recognize is not known. TCRdb reprocessed the 5' RACE reads via MiXCR and lists one record per CDR3 protein. This sample has about 750,000 distinct CDR3 sequences; around 20% occur once, and the top ten carry roughly a fifth. The specimen was blood, either unsorted or a sorted T cell fraction (not recorded which). The receptors were sampled from a male donor with ankylosing spondylitis.

CDR3 sequence: CASSAKRGLEQYF. The CDR3 nucleotides read TGTGCCAGCAGCGCAAAACGGGGGTTGGAGCAGTATTTT. The V and J genes are TRBV7-2 and TRBJ2-3; D may be TRBD2 (6 bases). V was trimmed by 5 bases and J by 11 bases, leaving 17 bases between them. Per germline, CDR1 SGHTA and CDR2 FQGNSA. The CDR3 is made up of 13 amino acids.

This clonotype was found many times. The chain joins TRBV9 to TRBJ2-7; 7 positions agree with TRBD2. V dropped 0 bases and J dropped 0; count of bases not matched to a gene: 3. This CDR3 contains 15 residues. Germline loops: CDR1 SGDLS, CDR2 YYNGEE. CDR3 in amino acids: CASSVAASGSYEQYF. The CDR3 DNA reads as TGTGCCAGCAGCGTAGCAGCTAGCGGCTCCTACGAGCAGTACTTC.

The chain employs TRBV10-3 and TRBJ2-4; 8 nucleotides agree with TRBD1. The CDR3 runs to 16 residues. Germline V lookup: CDR1 ENHRY, CDR2 SYGVKD. The V gene end was trimmed by 2 bases and the J gene end by 0 bases; junction bases not matched to a gene: 3. In DNA form, the CDR3 reads TGTGCCATCAGTGAGGCACAGGGGGGAGCCAAAAACATTCAGTACTTC. This gives the protein CAISEAQGGAKNIQYF.

The table lists this clonotype with a few counts. V and J are TRBV27 and TRBJ1-2; D not certain. Germline values: CDR1 MNHEY, CDR2 SMNVEV (reference sequence). The CDR3 contains 16 residues. Trimming took off 2 bases at V and 0 bases at J, with 13 bases between the two ends. The CDR3 reads CASSLKKTATNYGYTF. The CDR3, as DNA: TGTGCCAGCAGTTTAAAAAAGACGGCTACTAACTATGGCTACACCTTC.

V is TRBV20-1 and J is TRBJ2-7, with 11 bases that match TRBD2. This CDR3 has 13 amino acids. Looked up from germline, CDR1 is DFQATT and CDR2 is SNEGSKA (reference sequence). Losses at the gene ends were 6 bases for V and 11 bases for J; bases not matched to a gene: 12. The CDR3 is CSAQTSGAPQEYF. The CDR3 DNA reads TGCAGTGCCCAGACTAGCGGGGCACCACAGGAGTACTTC.

This clonotype showed up just a few times. The chain carries TRBV3-1 and TRBJ2-3, with TRBD2 identical over 13 bases. Germline V gene data show CDR1 as LGHDT and CDR2 as YNNKEL (reference sequence). This CDR3 has 16 residues. V shed 4 bases and J 4 bases; nucleotides not matched to a gene: 5. CDR3 in DNA: TGTGCCAGCAGCCCCTGGACTAGCGGGAGCGCAGATACGCAGTATTTT. It codes for CASSPWTSGSADTQYF.

V gene TRBV20-1 combines with J gene TRBJ2-4; no definite D call. Trimming took 5 bases from V and 1 from J, leaving 9 bases between them. The CDR3 totals 13 residues. Looked up from germline, CDR1 is DFQATT and CDR2 is SNEGSKA (reference sequence). CDR3 region: CSAPLLAKNIQYF. DNA of the CDR3: TGCAGTGCTCCCCTGCTGGCCAAAAACATTCAGTACTTC.

The sample holds a few counts of this clonotype. The chain joins TRBV7-3 to TRBJ1-1; tentative D call: TRBD1 (5 bases). CDR3 length equals 15 residues. Per germline, CDR1 SGHTA and CDR2 FQGTGA. The germline V and J ends were trimmed by 4 bases and 5 bases, with 17 bases remaining between them. The CDR3 region has the DNA TGTGCCAGCAGCTCCAATCCGGGACGAGAAACTGAAGCTTTCTTT. This translates into CASSSNPGRETEAFF.

A few counts support this clonotype. This chain uses TRBV12-3 or TRBV12-4 with TRBJ2-7; maybe TRBD2 (5 bases). V gave up 6 bases and J gave up 2 bases, with 14 bases separating them. This CDR3 is built from 14 residues. CDR3 sequence reads: CASRRKTGTYEQYF. In DNA form, the CDR3 reads TGTGCCAGCAGGCGGAAGACGGGGACCTACGAGCAGTACTTC.

V gene TRBV6-1 combines with J gene TRBJ2-7; 8 bases line up with TRBD1. The germline CDR1 and CDR2 sequences are MNHNS and SASEGT. The CDR3 totals 13 residues. V shed 7 bases, J shed 4 bases, and the junction held 6 bases outside the gene matches. DNA for the CDR3: TGTGCCAGCATACCAGGGGGCATTTACGAGCAGTACTTC. Encoded protein: CASIPGGIYEQYF.

The chain is built from TRBV7-9 and TRBJ2-7; D uncertain. Trimming removed 5 bases from V and 2 bases from J, with 13 bases in between. The CDR3 spans 14 residues. Germline CDR1 and CDR2: SEHNR and FQNEAQ (reference sequence). The DNA of the CDR3 is TGTGCCAGCAGCCTAGAAGATTGGGCCTACGAGCAGTACTTC. Its translation: CASSLEDWAYEQYF.

The J gene is TRBJ2-7, the V gene TRBV20-1; 7 nucleotides match TRBD1. The trim removed 0 bases at V and 7 bases at J, leaving 9 bases unmatched. The CDR3 covers 14 residues. Germline V lookup: CDR1 DFQATT, CDR2 SNEGSKA (reference sequence). The CDR3 spells CSAREVTGRWEQYF. The CDR3 DNA follows: TGCAGTGCTAGAGAGGTGACAGGGCGGTGGGAGCAGTACTTC.

This sequence joins TRBV15 and TRBJ1-2; D remains ambiguous. Germline V CDR1 and CDR2: LNHNV, YYDKDF (reference sequence). The CDR3 runs to 14 residues. V lost 4 bases and J lost 2, with 11 bases in between. The chain's CDR3 is CATSTVTENYGYTF. The CDR3 bases are TGTGCCACCAGCACGGTAACTGAAAACTATGGCTACACCTTC.

This clonotype was detected a few times. The J gene is TRBJ2-1, the V gene TRBV7-2; 7 nucleotides match TRBD2. J gave up 4 bases and V 4 bases, and 13 bases lay outside the gene matches. Germline assignment: CDR1 SGHTA and CDR2 FQGNSA. This CDR3 has 17 residues. The CDR3 nucleotides are TGTGCCAGCAGCTCGTCGTTTAGCGGGCCGAAATACAATGAGCAGTTCTTC. It codes for CASSSSFSGPKYNEQFF. The full variable domain, its missing parts supplied by reference TRBV7-2 and TRBJ2-1, is GAGVSQSPSNKVTEKGKDVELRCDPISGHTALYWYRQSLGQGLEFLIYFQGNSAPDKSGLPSDRFSAERTGGSVSTLTIQRTQQEDSAVYLCASSSSFSGPKYNEQFFGPGTRLTVL.

This chain joins TRBV5-5 and TRBJ2-2; D is undetermined. V lost 4 bases and J lost 1, with 20 bases in between. CDR3 size: 18 residues. Germline V lookup: CDR1 SGHKS, CDR2 YYEKEE (reference sequence). CDR3 sequence reads: CASSISAHSDWNTGELFF. The CDR3 bases are TGTGCCAGCAGCATTTCCGCCCACAGCGACTGGAACACCGGGGAGCTGTTTTTT.